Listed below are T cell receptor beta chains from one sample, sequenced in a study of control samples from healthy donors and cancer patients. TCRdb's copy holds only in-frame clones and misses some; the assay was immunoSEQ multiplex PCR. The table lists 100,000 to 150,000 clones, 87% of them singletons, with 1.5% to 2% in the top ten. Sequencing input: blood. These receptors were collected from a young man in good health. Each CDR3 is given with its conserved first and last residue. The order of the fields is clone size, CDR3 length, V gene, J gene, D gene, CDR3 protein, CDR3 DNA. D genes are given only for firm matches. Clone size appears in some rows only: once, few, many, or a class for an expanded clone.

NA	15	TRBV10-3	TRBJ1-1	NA	CAISDRSGVSTEAFF	TGTGCCATCAGTGATCGATCGGGGGTATCCACTGAAGCTTTCTTT
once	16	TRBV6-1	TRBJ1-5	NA	CASSVPTGSRDQPQHF	TGTGCCAGCAGTGTCCCGACCGGGAGCAGGGATCAGCCCCAGCATTTT
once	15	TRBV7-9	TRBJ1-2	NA	CASSLIIGGNYGYTF	TGTGCCAGCAGCTTAATCATAGGAGGAAACTATGGCTACACCTTC
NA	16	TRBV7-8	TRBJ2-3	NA	CASRGQPRLGTDTQYF	TGTGCCAGCAGGGGACAGCCCCGACTAGGCACAGATACGCAGTATTTT
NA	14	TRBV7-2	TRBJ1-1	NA	CASSSSLGPPEAFF	TGTGCCAGCAGCTCATCATTGGGTCCCCCTGAAGCTTTCTTT
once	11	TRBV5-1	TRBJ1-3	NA	CASSDGNTIYF	TGCGCCAGCAGTGATGGAAACACCATATATTTT
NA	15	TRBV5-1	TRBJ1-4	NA	CASSSQGYTNEKLFF	TGCGCCAGCAGCTCCCAGGGGTACACTAATGAAAAACTGTTTTTT
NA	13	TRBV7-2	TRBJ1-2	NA	CASSSRTNYGYTF	TGTGCCAGCAGCTCGCGGACAAACTATGGCTACACCTTC
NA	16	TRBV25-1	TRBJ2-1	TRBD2	CASSELAGGVGDEQFF	TGTGCCAGCAGTGAACTGGCGGGAGGGGTCGGGGATGAGCAGTTCTTC
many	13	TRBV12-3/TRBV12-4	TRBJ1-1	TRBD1	CASSFSRGGAAFF	TGTGCCAGCAGTTTTTCCAGGGGGGGTGCAGCTTTCTTT
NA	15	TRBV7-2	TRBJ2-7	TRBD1	CASSLAGQRTYEQYF	TGTGCCAGCAGCTTAGCGGGACAGAGAACCTACGAGCAGTACTTC
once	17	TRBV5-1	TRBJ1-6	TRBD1	CASSSWLSGQGDSPLHF	TGCGCCAGCAGCTCTTGGCTGTCGGGACAGGGGGATTCACCCCTCCACTTT
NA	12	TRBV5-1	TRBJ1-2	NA	CASSPDGNGYTF	TGCGCCAGCAGCCCGGACGGAAATGGCTACACCTTC
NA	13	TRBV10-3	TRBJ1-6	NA	CAISEERNSPLHF	TGTGCCATCAGTGAGGAAAGGAATTCACCCCTCCACTTT
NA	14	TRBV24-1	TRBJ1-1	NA	CATDGGPLNTEAFF	TGTGCCACGGACGGGGGGCCATTGAACACTGAAGCTTTCTTT
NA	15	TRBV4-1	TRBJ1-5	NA	CASSQIRKGNQPQHF	TGCGCCAGCAGCCAAATCCGGAAGGGCAATCAGCCCCAGCATTTT
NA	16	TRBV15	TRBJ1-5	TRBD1	CATSAWRQGRNQPQHF	TGTGCCACCAGCGCCTGGAGACAGGGAAGAAATCAGCCCCAGCATTTT